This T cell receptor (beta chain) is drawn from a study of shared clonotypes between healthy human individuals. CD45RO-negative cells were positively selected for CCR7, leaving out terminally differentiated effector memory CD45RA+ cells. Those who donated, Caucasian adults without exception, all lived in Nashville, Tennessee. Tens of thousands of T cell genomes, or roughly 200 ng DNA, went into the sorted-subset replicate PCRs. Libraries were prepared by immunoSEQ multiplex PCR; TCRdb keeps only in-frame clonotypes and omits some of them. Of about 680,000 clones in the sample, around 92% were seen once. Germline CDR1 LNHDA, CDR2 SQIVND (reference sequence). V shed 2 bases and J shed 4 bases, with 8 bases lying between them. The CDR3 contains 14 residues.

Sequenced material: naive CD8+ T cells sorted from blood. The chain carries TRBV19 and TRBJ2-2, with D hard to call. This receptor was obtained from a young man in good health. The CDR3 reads CASSISLVTGELFF. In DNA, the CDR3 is TGTGCCAGTAGTATATCGCTAGTCACCGGGGAGCTGTTTTTT.